The 10 T cell receptor beta chains below all came from one sample that was sequenced in a study of regulatory T cells in long-lasting Graves disease. Construction of TCR beta libraries relied on iRepertoire HTBI primers and on Arm-PCR targeting CDR3 regions. MiXCR was run by TCRdb on the multiplex PCR reads, yielding one entry per CDR3 protein. The sample contains 620,000 or so distinct CDR3 sequences, approximately 15% of which appear only once. Time point of the sample: newly diagnosed GD, antithyroid drugs for less than 3 months. Generation of the TCR library employed RNA extracted from PBMCs. These same data were also listed under a study on T cells in Graves' hyperthyroidism and ophthalmopathy.

The specimen was peripheral blood mononuclear cells (PBMCs), collected at new diagnosis, from a patient treated with antithyroid drugs. The receptors were sampled from a woman aged 30 to 39 with Graves disease.

As regards this clonotype: A read error may explain this, as a much larger clone is one base away. This chain links TRBV24-1 with TRBJ2-1; 7 bases match TRBD1. The V gene end was trimmed by 3 bases and the J gene end by 2 bases; junction bases not matched to a gene: 6. Germline assignment: CDR1 KGHDR and CDR2 SFDVKD. This CDR3 comprises 16 residues. CDR3 DNA: TGTGCCACCAGTGATAGGGGGCAGTTCCCCTACAATGAGCAGTTCTTC. Translation gives CATSDRGQFPYNEQFF.

The chain joins TRBV29-1 to TRBJ1-1; D is unclear. V lost 6 bases, J lost 10 bases, and 15 bases lay in between. The CDR3 is made up of 11 amino acids. From germline, CDR1 is SQVTM and CDR2 ANQGSEA. CDR3 residues: CSVGPSFGAFF. CDR3 bases: TGCAGCGTCGGACCTAGTTTTGGAGCTTTCTTT.

About this clonotype itself: This may stem from a read error, because a much larger clone lies one nucleotide away. This chain uses TRBV7-2 with TRBJ1-6, with a tentative D call TRBD1 (5 bases). This CDR3 comprises 14 residues. CDR1 and CDR2 (germline): SGHTA, FQGNSA. The DNA of the CDR3 is TGTGCCAGCAGCCCAAGGGGATCGGGTTCACCCCCCCACTTT. As protein: CASSPRGSGSPPHF.

This clonotype has a handful of counts. The V call is TRBV3-1, the J call TRBJ2-7; D call uncertain. Trimming removed 4 bases from V and 2 bases from J, with 12 bases in between. Germline V gene data show CDR1 as LGHDT and CDR2 as YNNKEL (reference sequence). CDR3 length: 14 amino acids. In nucleotides, the CDR3 is TGTGCCAGCAGCCCCTGGCTCATTCCCTACGAGCAGTACTTC. This encodes CASSPWLIPYEQYF.

V and J are TRBV27 and TRBJ2-2, with D hard to call. The CDR3 spans 13 residues. V was trimmed by 4 bases and J by 4 bases, leaving 7 bases between them. CDR1 is MNHEY and CDR2 is SMNVEV in the germline V gene (reference sequence). The CDR3 DNA reads TGTGCCAGCAGTTCATATTTCACCGGGGAGCTGTTTTTT. This sequence encodes CASSSYFTGELFF.

Of note for this clonotype: This may be a read error: a much more frequent sequence differs by one nucleotide. The chain links TRBV7-9 to TRBJ1-2, with D uncertain. Germline V gene sequence: CDR1 SEHNR, CDR2 FQNEAQ (reference sequence). The CDR3 totals 12 residues. The CDR3 sequence is CTSSLWEPGYTF. In DNA, the CDR3 is TGTACCAGCAGCTTATGGGAGCCGGGCTACACCTTC.

As concerns this clonotype: This clone may be a read error of a much larger clone one base away. The chain combines TRBV27 with TRBJ2-3; no definite D call. Germline V gene lookup returns CDR1 MNHEY and CDR2 SMNVEV (reference sequence). This CDR3 comprises 13 residues. CDR3 bases: TGTGCCGGCAGTTTTTCTAGCACAGATACGCAGTATTTT. It translates to CAGSFSSTDTQYF.

There are many counts of this clonotype. V gene TRBV6-1 combines with J gene TRBJ2-2; TRBD1 matches 11 bases. After removal of 6 bases from V and 4 bases from J, the junction contained 1 base not matched to a gene. Germline values: CDR1 MNHNS, CDR2 SASEGT. This CDR3 has 14 amino acids. CDR3 sequence (DNA): TGTGCCAGCAGGGGACAGGGGGGCACCGGGGAGCTGTTTTTT. This translates into CASRGQGGTGELFF.

This clonotype was observed a handful of times. The chain employs TRBV4-2 and TRBJ2-7, with 9 bases fitting TRBD2. J was trimmed by 13 bases and V by 0 bases; bases with no gene match: 13. The CDR3 contains 15 residues. Germline CDR1 is LGHNA and CDR2 is YNFKEQ. Here the CDR3 reads CASSQDLAGARGHYF. As DNA, the CDR3 is TGTGCCAGCAGCCAAGACTTAGCGGGAGCGCGGGGGCACTACTTC.

This clonotype was counted a few times. The chain employs TRBV28 and TRBJ1-5; D is unresolved. V was pared by 3 bases and J by 9 bases, with 15 bases between. Germline V gene data show CDR1 as MDHEN and CDR2 as SYDVKM. This CDR3 spans 14 amino acids. This chain's CDR3 is CASSFSSSGGPQHF. CDR3 DNA: TGTGCCAGCAGTTTTTCTAGTTCTGGTGGGCCCCAGCATTTT.